This TCR beta chain was sequenced during a study of blood T cell repertoires in COVID-19. In the study's own analysis: Reference gene primer amplification gave estimated nucleated cell counts. The table came from immunoSEQ multiplex PCR; TCRdb's copy has only in-frame clones and leaves some out. V, J and clone size are taken as reported in that table, and D and trimming were inferred from the DNA itself. The data show about 220,000 clones, about 80% seen once. Germline-derived CDR1 and CDR2 are MDHEN and SYDVKM. Losses at the gene ends were 2 bases for V and 3 bases for J; bases not matched to a gene: 7. CDR3 length equals 17 residues. Residents of 20 to 25 US areas, aged about 18 to 100 years, made up the participants.

This chain joins TRBV28 and TRBJ2-2; TRBD2 aligns across 9 bases. Sequencing was performed on PBMCs or T cells enriched from blood (not recorded which). The sequence came from a woman aged 40 to 50 with acute COVID-19. This chain's CDR3 is CASSLRLAGRYTGELFF. The DNA for the CDR3 is TGTGCCAGCAGTTTACGTCTAGCGGGACGGTACACCGGGGAGCTGTTTTTT.